A selection of T cell receptor beta chains follows, all from one sample in a study of blood T cells in healthy people across ages. TCRdb reprocessed the 5' RACE reads via MiXCR and lists one record per CDR3 protein. The table includes under 750,000 distinct CDR3 sequences, 47% detected once. Sequencing was performed on blood. The receptor source for this set is a man older than 75 in good health. The CDR3 runs from the conserved cysteine through the conserved F or W. D genes are given only for firm matches. Rows give clone size only sometimes, using once, few, many, or a class for an expanded clone.

cdr3_length	v_call	clone_size	d_call	j_call	cdr3_aa	cdr3_nt
13	TRBV6-5	few	-	TRBJ2-1	CASRDDRYNEQFF	TGTGCCAGCAGGGACGACAGGTACAATGAGCAGTTCTTC
14	TRBV20-1	few	TRBD2	TRBJ2-5	CSARIPAGGETQYF	TGCAGTGCTAGGATCCCAGCGGGAGGTGAGACCCAGTACTTC
16	TRBV4-2	-	TRBD2	TRBJ2-1	CASSLTTAGGRDEQFF	TGTGCCAGCAGCCTTACGACAGCGGGAGGTCGCGATGAGCAGTTCTTC
20	TRBV5-1	-	-	TRBJ1-6	CASSRTQGTGASAGNSPLHF	TGCGCCAGCAGCAGAACCCAGGGCACTGGGGCGTCCGCTGGTAATTCACCCCTCCACTTT
15	TRBV7-2	few	-	TRBJ2-4	CASSSDNHRGNIQYF	TGTGCCAGCAGCTCCGACAATCATAGGGGAAACATTCAGTACTTC
12	TRBV6-2/TRBV6-3	-	-	TRBJ2-1	CASSSYTNEQFF	TGTGCCAGCAGTTCTTATACCAATGAGCAGTTCTTC
13	TRBV20-1	-	-	TRBJ2-5	CSAIGRGQETQYF	TGCAGTGCCATCGGACGGGGGCAAGAGACCCAGTACTTC
14	TRBV2	-	TRBD2	TRBJ2-7	CASTPGLAGYEQYF	TGTGCCAGCACCCCGGGACTAGCGGGATACGAGCAGTACTTC
16	TRBV5-1	-	TRBD2	TRBJ2-2	CASSPPGLADTGELFF	TGCGCCAGCAGCCCGCCGGGACTAGCGGACACCGGGGAGCTGTTTTTT
15	TRBV25-1	-	-	TRBJ2-1	CASSEPGSGSNEQFF	TGTGCCAGCAGTGAACCGGGAAGTGGCAGCAATGAGCAGTTCTTC
15	TRBV7-2	-	-	TRBJ1-5	CASSEGSGNNQPQHF	TGTGCCAGCAGCGAGGGGTCCGGGAACAATCAGCCCCAGCATTTT
16	TRBV7-2	-	TRBD2	TRBJ2-5	CASSLAGTSEQETQYF	TGCGCCAGCAGCTTGGCCGGGACTAGCGAACAAGAGACCCAGTACTTC
12	TRBV2	-	-	TRBJ2-1	CASSESQGGRFF	TGTGCCAGCAGTGAATCACAGGGTGGTCGGTTCTTC
15	TRBV6-6	many	TRBD1	TRBJ2-5	CASSPGQAYQETQYF	TGTGCCAGCAGTCCCGGACAGGCGTACCAAGAGACCCAGTACTTC
11	TRBV29-1	-	-	TRBJ2-7	CSGGTAAEQYF	TGCAGCGGCGGGACCGCGGCCGAGCAGTACTTC
15	TRBV4-1	-	-	TRBJ2-5	CASSQWLQEQETQYF	TGCGCCAGCAGCCAATGGTTACAGGAGCAAGAGACCCAGTACTTC
13	TRBV7-9	many	TRBD1	TRBJ2-5	CASSRQGWETQYF	TGTGCCAGCAGCCGACAGGGTTGGGAGACCCAGTACTTC
14	TRBV29-1	-	-	TRBJ1-1	CSVSTTVMNTEAFF	TGCAGCGTCTCTACGACAGTGATGAACACTGAAGCTTTCTTT
13	TRBV6-5	-	-	TRBJ2-1	CASSVRSGTEQFF	TGTGCCAGCAGTGTCCGCAGCGGTACTGAGCAGTTCTTC
15	TRBV27	-	-	TRBJ1-1	CASTPGGGRNTEAFF	TGTGCCAGCACTCCTGGGGGGGGCCGAAACACTGAAGCTTTCTTT
15	TRBV7-2	-	-	TRBJ1-5	CASSFDLGKSGPQHF	TGTGCCAGCAGCTTCGACTTGGGCAAGTCAGGGCCCCAGCATTTT
15	TRBV10-3	-	TRBD2	TRBJ2-7	CAIIDSGRFPYEQYF	TGTGCCATCATAGATAGCGGGAGATTCCCCTACGAGCAGTACTTC
15	TRBV12-3/TRBV12-4	few	TRBD2	TRBJ2-2	CASRVGLAGVKELFF	TGTGCCAGCAGGGTCGGACTAGCGGGAGTAAAGGAGCTGTTTTTT
13	TRBV29-1	-	-	TRBJ2-2	CSVGKGNTGELFF	TGCAGCGTAGGAAAGGGGAACACCGGGGAGCTGTTTTTT
15	TRBV30	once	TRBD2	TRBJ2-7	CAWSRLAGRSYEQYF	TGTGCCTGGAGTAGGCTAGCGGGACGCTCCTACGAGCAGTACTTC
15	TRBV7-8	few	-	TRBJ2-1	CASSLPSAGQNEQFF	TGTGCCAGCAGCTTACCTAGCGCGGGCCAGAATGAGCAGTTCTTC
15	TRBV7-9	-	TRBD2	TRBJ2-1	CASSSPTSGGGEQFF	TGTGCCAGCAGCTCCCCGACTAGCGGGGGAGGGGAGCAGTTCTTC
14	TRBV4-1	-	-	TRBJ1-2	CASGQGRANYGYTF	TGCGCCAGCGGCCAAGGACGGGCTAACTATGGCTACACCTTC
15	TRBV3-1	-	-	TRBJ1-1	CASSHSGGMNTEAFF	TGTGCCAGCAGCCACTCGGGGGGCATGAACACTGAAGCTTTCTTT
14	TRBV20-1	few	TRBD2	TRBJ2-5	CSARTSGILETQYF	TGCAGTGCTCGGACTAGCGGGATCTTAGAGACCCAGTACTTC
16	TRBV7-8	-	-	TRBJ2-4	CASSLSPELAKNIQYF	TGTGCCAGCAGCTTAAGCCCGGAGCTAGCCAAAAACATTCAGTACTTC
14	TRBV7-3	few	TRBD2	TRBJ2-1	CASGGAGAYNEQFF	TGTGCCAGCGGGGGAGCGGGAGCGTACAATGAGCAGTTCTTC
15	TRBV6-1	-	-	TRBJ2-2	CASSTGWGNTGELFF	TGTGCCAGCAGCACAGGGTGGGGGAACACCGGGGAGCTGTTTTTT
15	TRBV28	few	-	TRBJ2-5	CASRRDTLRWETQYF	TGTGCCAGCAGACGGGACACCCTACGCTGGGAGACCCAGTACTTC
17	TRBV5-5	-	TRBD1	TRBJ1-5	CASSTGDRGNSNQPQHF	TGTGCCAGCAGCACGGGAGACAGGGGGAATAGCAATCAGCCCCAGCATTTT
15	TRBV5-1	few	TRBD1	TRBJ1-1	CASSLTGVMNTEAFF	TGCGCCAGCAGCTTGACAGGGGTCATGAACACTGAAGCTTTCTTT
14	TRBV29-1	-	-	TRBJ2-2	CSVEEQGGTGELFF	TGCAGCGTTGAGGAACAGGGCGGCACCGGGGAGCTGTTTTTT
18	TRBV4-2	-	TRBD2	TRBJ2-7	CASSPVGTSGYGSYEQYF	TGTGCCAGCAGCCCGGTTGGAACTAGCGGGTACGGCTCCTACGAGCAGTACTTC